This T cell receptor (beta chain) was sequenced in a study of blood T cell repertoires in COVID-19. Overall study context: COVID-19 samples from acute and convalescent phases originated in the United States, Italy and Spain.

Original analysis: Cell counts per sample came from amplifying reference gene primers. Data came from immunoSEQ multiplex PCR; TCRdb stores just in-frame clones and leaves some out. The DNA was the basis for D and trimming; V, J and clone size are from that table. The sample lists about 140,000 clones; 70% to 90% were seen once. This clone was picked up a small number of times. CDR3 size: 11 residues. Germline V lookup: CDR1 SNHLY, CDR2 FYNNEI. Trimming pared 5 bases from V and 5 bases from J, leaving 6 bases between. This clonotype was sampled from a human donor in a cohort sampled during active COVID-19. The chain combines TRBV2 with TRBJ1-1; D unresolved. The sample comprised peripheral blood. The CDR3 bases are TGTGCCAGCAGTTCCAGGACTGAAGCTTTCTTT. Residues: CASSSRTEAFF.